The 23 T cell receptor beta chains in this list originate from one sample, sequenced in a study of cytomegalovirus exposure and HLA in healthy donors. The repertoire was sequenced with immunoSEQ multiplex PCR; TCRdb's copy has only in-frame clones and lacks some. This table holds roughly 150,000 clones, about 94% found once. Material for sequencing was PBMCs. These receptor sequences come from a man younger than 35 in good health and CMV-seropositive.

V is TRBV20-1 and J is TRBJ2-1; D is ambiguous. Germline-derived CDR1 and CDR2 are DFQATT and SNEGSKA (reference sequence). V lost 5 bases, J lost 7 bases, and 9 bases lay in between. CDR3 length: 11 amino acids. The CDR3 region has the DNA TGCAGTGCTCGCGACTCGAATGAGCAGTTCTTC. Protein sequence: CSARDSNEQFF.

The rearrangement joins TRBV28 to TRBJ2-7; 11 nucleotides align to TRBD2. V lost 7 bases and J lost 2; bases outside the gene matches: 7. This CDR3 has 15 amino acids. Per germline, CDR1 MDHEN and CDR2 SYDVKM. As DNA, the CDR3 is TGTGCCAGCACCGACGGGACTAGCGGAACCTACGAGCAGTACTTC. Protein product: CASTDGTSGTYEQYF.

This clone has just one count. The gene calls are TRBV28 and TRBJ1-1, with D maybe TRBD1 (5 bases). Looked up from germline, CDR1 is MDHEN and CDR2 is SYDVKM. The CDR3 runs 16 residues. Trimming removed 5 bases from V and 3 bases from J, with 19 bases in between. CDR3 sequence: CASSGPGKLEHTEAFF. The CDR3 nucleotides read TGTGCCAGCAGTGGCCCAGGGAAGTTGGAACACACTGAAGCTTTCTTT. The variable domain in full, completed from reference TRBV28 and TRBJ1-1, reads DVKVTQSSRYLVKRTGEKVFLECVQDMDHENMFWYRQDPGLGLRLIYFSYDVKMKEKGDIPEGYSVSREKKERFSLILESASTNQTSMYLCASSGPGKLEHTEAFFGQGTRLTVV.

This chain connects TRBV4-1 to TRBJ2-7, with D perhaps matching TRBD1 (6 bases). Looked up from germline, CDR1 is MGHRA and CDR2 is YSYEKL. V gave up 1 base and J gave up 4 bases, with 20 bases separating them. This CDR3 comprises 17 residues. The CDR3 is CASSQGPYGTLSYEQYF. Written as DNA, the CDR3 is TGCGCCAGCAGCCAAGGACCATACGGGACATTATCGTACGAGCAGTACTTC.

The chain has TRBV4-1 and TRBJ2-1; TRBD2 agrees at 7 bases. CDR3 length: 19 amino acids. Germline V gene sequence: CDR1 MGHRA, CDR2 YSYEKL. V was clipped by 0 bases and J by 0 bases; unmatched bases: 11. The CDR3 loop reads CASSQEKSGLGSSYNEQFF. The CDR3 DNA reads as TGCGCCAGCAGCCAAGAAAAGTCCGGACTAGGGAGCTCCTACAATGAGCAGTTCTTC.

The V call is TRBV18, the J call TRBJ2-1, with 10 bases identical to TRBD2. This CDR3 region has 14 residues. CDR1 is KGHSH and CDR2 is LQKENI in the germline V gene. The V and J ends lost 3 bases and 5 bases, in that order; junction bases with no gene match: 1. CDR3 amino acids: CASSPGTSDNEQFF. The CDR3 nucleotides are TGTGCCAGCTCACCTGGGACTAGCGACAATGAGCAGTTCTTC.

V usage is TRBV6-1 and J usage is TRBJ1-4; no reliable D call. The CDR3 has 14 amino acids. V lost 6 bases, J lost 7 bases, and 15 bases lay in between. The germline CDR1 and CDR2 sequences are MNHNS and SASEGT. The CDR3 spells CASSERGRGEKLFF. CDR3 bases: TGTGCCAGCAGCGAAAGAGGTCGGGGTGAAAAACTGTTTTTT.

This chain connects TRBV29-1 to TRBJ2-5, with D possibly TRBD1 on 5 matching bases. Trimming stripped 4 bases from V and 4 bases from J, with 10 bases between. The CDR3 length is 12 residues. Germline-derived CDR1 and CDR2 are SQVTM and ANQGSEA. This CDR3 reads CSVGSRGETQYF. Written as DNA, the CDR3 is TGCAGCGTTGGCTCTAGGGGAGAGACCCAGTACTTC.

The chain links TRBV5-4 to TRBJ2-1; 10 bases agree with TRBD1. With 3 bases clipped from V and 5 bases from J, the junction kept 5 bases outside the gene matches. CDR3 size: 15 residues. CDR1 and CDR2 from the germline V gene are SGHNT and YYREEE (reference sequence). CDR3 sequence: CASSSGQGIDNEQFF. DNA of the CDR3: TGTGCCAGCAGCTCGGGACAGGGGATCGACAATGAGCAGTTCTTC.

V gene TRBV12-1 combines with J gene TRBJ1-1. TRBV12-1 is labeled a pseudogene. The CDR3 spans 15 residues. The CDR3 sequence: CASSADSGGNTEAFF. The CDR3 DNA is TGTGCCAGCAGCGCCGACTCCGGAGGGAACACTGAAGCTTTCTTT.

This chain uses TRBV2 with TRBJ1-1; a weak D match, TRBD1 (5 bases). Trimming stripped 6 bases from V and 3 bases from J, with 8 bases between. Germline assignment: CDR1 SNHLY and CDR2 FYNNEI. The CDR3 length is 12 residues. The CDR3 region has the DNA TGTGCCAGCAGGGGGGGGTACACTGAAGCTTTCTTT. Encoded protein: CASRGGYTEAFF.

This clone was detected once. The chain recombines TRBV2 with TRBJ2-3; no clear D gene. Germline V gives CDR1 SNHLY, CDR2 FYNNEI. The CDR3 has 15 residues. Trimming removed 1 base at V and 3 bases at J, with 11 bases between. The CDR3 loop is CASSEVHSMTDTQYF. Here the CDR3 DNA reads TGTGCCAGCAGTGAAGTCCACTCCATGACAGATACGCAGTATTTT.

The J gene is TRBJ1-2, the V gene TRBV4-1, with D perhaps TRBD1 (5 bases). The CDR3 runs to 15 residues. Trimming took off 4 bases at V and 7 bases at J, with 19 bases between the two ends. Germline assignment: CDR1 MGHRA and CDR2 YSYEKL. The CDR3 sequence is CASSPKWGVVFGYTF. The CDR3, as DNA: TGCGCCAGCAGCCCGAAATGGGGGGTTGTCTTTGGCTACACCTTC.

The chain joins TRBV18 to TRBJ2-7, with D perhaps TRBD2 (5 bases). The CDR3 contains 13 residues. In germline, CDR1 is KGHSH, CDR2 LQKENI. V was cut by 3 bases and J by 6 bases, with 12 bases left in between. CDR3 bases: TGTGCCAGCTCACCCATTGACCGGGGCGAGCAGTACTTC. This gives the protein CASSPIDRGEQYF.

The V call is TRBV4-1, the J call TRBJ2-4; 7 nucleotides match TRBD1. Trimming at V came to 4 bases and at J to 6 bases, leaving 9 bases not matched to a gene. Germline loops: CDR1 MGHRA, CDR2 YSYEKL. The CDR3 totals 15 residues. The CDR3 reads CASSRNTGVINIQYF. The CDR3 region has the DNA TGCGCCAGCAGCCGAAACACAGGGGTAATAAACATTCAGTACTTC.

The V gene is TRBV5-1, the J gene TRBJ2-5; TRBD2 agrees at 10 bases. CDR1 and CDR2 (germline): SGHRS, YFSETQ. The CDR3 totals 17 residues. The V gene end was trimmed by 4 bases and the J gene end by 5 bases; junction bases not matched to a gene: 14. The CDR3 spells CASSPGIAGGGGETQYF. The CDR3, as DNA: TGCGCCAGCAGCCCTGGGATAGCGGGAGGTGGAGGGGAGACCCAGTACTTC.

This chain links TRBV2 with TRBJ2-1; 11 positions match TRBD2. This CDR3 has 15 residues. V was pared by 4 bases and J by 5 bases, with 4 bases of the junction left unmatched. The germline CDR1 and CDR2 sequences are SNHLY and FYNNEI. The CDR3 DNA sequence: TGTGCCAGCAGTGTTCTAGCGGGAGGAGACAATGAGCAGTTCTTC. Translation: CASSVLAGGDNEQFF.

This rearrangement joins TRBV29-1 to TRBJ2-1, with D possibly matching TRBD1 (5 bases). This CDR3 has 15 residues. V lost 7 bases to trimming and J lost 5 bases, with 21 bases between them. Germline V gene data show CDR1 as SQVTM and CDR2 as ANQGSEA. The DNA for the CDR3 is TGCAGCGCCGAACACCTGACAGAAATCAACAATGAGCAGTTCTTC. This sequence encodes CSAEHLTEINNEQFF.

This chain joins TRBV4-2 and TRBJ1-5, with 9 bases lining up with TRBD1. The germline V gene has CDR1 LGHNA and CDR2 YNFKEQ. This CDR3 comprises 16 residues. The junction had 5 bases not matched to a gene; V was cut back by 0 bases and J by 5 bases. The chain's CDR3 is CASSQDNTGGYQPQHF. DNA of the CDR3: TGTGCCAGCAGCCAAGATAATACAGGGGGCTATCAGCCCCAGCATTTT.

The V gene is TRBV13, the J gene TRBJ2-3; TRBD2 might be the D (5 bases). CDR3 size: 17 residues. Looked up from germline, CDR1 is PRHDT and CDR2 is FYEKMQ (reference sequence). The V end lost 0 bases, the J end lost 0 bases, and 13 bases lay between the germline ends. The CDR3 region has the DNA TGTGCCAGCAGCTTAGGAGAGGACTTCTGGAGCACAGATACGCAGTATTTT. This encodes CASSLGEDFWSTDTQYF.

This chain's CDR3 is CASSFSGPSTDTQYF. DNA of the CDR3: TGTGCCAGCAGCTTTAGCGGGCCTAGCACAGATACGCAGTATTTT. V is TRBV7-9 and J is TRBJ2-3; 7 bases fit TRBD2. With V trimmed by 3 bases and J by 0 bases, 3 bases remained unmatched. CDR1 SEHNR and CDR2 FQNEAQ come from the germline V gene (reference sequence). The CDR3 spans 15 residues.

This rearrangement joins TRBV7-9 to TRBJ2-2; TRBD1 aligns across 10 bases. CDR3 length: 16 amino acids. Germline values: CDR1 SEHNR, CDR2 FQNEAQ (reference sequence). V shed 2 bases and J 5 bases; nucleotides not matched to a gene: 5. The CDR3 sequence: CASSLWGQGFTGELFF. The CDR3 nucleotides read TGTGCCAGCAGCTTATGGGGACAGGGGTTTACCGGGGAGCTGTTTTTT.

This chain connects TRBV5-1 to TRBJ1-1; TRBD1 aligns across 7 bases. The CDR3 loop spans 15 amino acids. The J segment lost 0 bases and the V segment lost 0 bases, leaving 2 bases of the junction unmatched. Germline V gene lookup returns CDR1 SGHRS and CDR2 YFSETQ. The CDR3 region has the DNA TGCGCCAGCAGCTTGGAGGGACAGATGAACACTGAAGCTTTCTTT. Translating gives CASSLEGQMNTEAFF. Full variable domain (missing parts from reference TRBV5-1 and TRBJ1-1): KAGVTQTPRYLIKTRGQQVTLSCSPISGHRSVSWYQQTPGQGLQFLFEYFSETQRNKGNFPGRFSGRQFSNSRSEMNVSTLELGDSALYLCASSLEGQMNTEAFFGQGTRLTVV.